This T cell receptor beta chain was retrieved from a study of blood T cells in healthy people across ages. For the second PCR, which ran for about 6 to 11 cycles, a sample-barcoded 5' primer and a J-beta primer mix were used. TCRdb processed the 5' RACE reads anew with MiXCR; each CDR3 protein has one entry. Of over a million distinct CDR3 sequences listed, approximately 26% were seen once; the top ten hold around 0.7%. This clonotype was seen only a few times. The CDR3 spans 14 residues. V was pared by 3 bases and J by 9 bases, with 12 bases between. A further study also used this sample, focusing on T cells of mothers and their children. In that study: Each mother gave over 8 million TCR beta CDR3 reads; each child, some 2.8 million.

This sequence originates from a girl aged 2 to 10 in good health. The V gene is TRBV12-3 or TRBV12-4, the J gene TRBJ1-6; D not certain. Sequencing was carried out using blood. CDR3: CASSLAGLGSPLHF. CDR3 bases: TGTGCCAGCAGTTTGGCTGGCCTCGGTTCACCCCTCCACTTT.